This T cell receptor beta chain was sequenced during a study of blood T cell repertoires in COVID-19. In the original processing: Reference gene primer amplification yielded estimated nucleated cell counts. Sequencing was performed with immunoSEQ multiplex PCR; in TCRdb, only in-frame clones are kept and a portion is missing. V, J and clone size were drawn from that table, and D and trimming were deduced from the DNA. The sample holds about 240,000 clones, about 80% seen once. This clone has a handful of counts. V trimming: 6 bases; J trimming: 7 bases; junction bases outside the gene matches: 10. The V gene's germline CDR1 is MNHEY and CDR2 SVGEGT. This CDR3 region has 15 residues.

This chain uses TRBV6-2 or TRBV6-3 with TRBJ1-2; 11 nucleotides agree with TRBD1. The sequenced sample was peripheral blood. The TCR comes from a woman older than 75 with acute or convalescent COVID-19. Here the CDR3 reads CASSKGQGALGGYTF. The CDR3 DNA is TGTGCCAGCAGCAAAGGACAGGGGGCCTTGGGTGGCTACACCTTC.